Sequencing of this T cell receptor beta chain was carried out in a study of metastatic and nonmetastatic thyroid tumors. Study-level points and caveats: The reported finding was significantly higher TCR beta diversity in malignant thyroid tumors relative to benign nodules, in blood and tumor.

Among the patients, none had received any treatment before thyroid surgery. The CDR3 extends over 15 amino acids. CDR1 and CDR2 (germline): MNHEY, SVGAGI. Trimming shortened V by 0 bases and J by 5 bases, and 14 bases separated the two germline ends. TCRdb recomputed clones from the PCR reads via MiXCR. The table records 21,000 or so clones, approximately 30% of them present only once. There are many counts of this clone. Its antigen is not identified. The rearrangement uses TRBV6-5 and TRBJ2-7; D is perhaps TRBD1 or TRBD2 (5 bases each). The material sequenced was blood. The source is a female donor with papillary thyroid cancer or a benign thyroid nodule (not recorded which). Some clones in this sample may be carry-over from other donors' samples. The CDR3 sequence is CASSYSIGVGHEQYF. CDR3 coding DNA: TGTGCCAGCAGTTACTCGATCGGGGTGGGACACGAGCAGTACTTC.